These 9 T cell receptor beta chains originate from one sample sequenced in a study of T cell changes during pregnancy in multiple sclerosis. The protocol was immunoSEQ multiplex PCR, while the TCRdb copy is restricted to in-frame clones and leaves out a portion. The data show about 100,000 clones, 80% to 95% seen once. Specimen: peripheral blood, collected after pregnancy. The receptors stem from a female donor with multiple sclerosis, enrolled in a pregnancy study.

The chain links TRBV18 to TRBJ2-7, with a tentative D call TRBD1 (6 bases). The CDR3 is 15 amino acids. Germline V gene lookup returns CDR1 KGHSH and CDR2 LQKENI. Trimming left V 4 bases short and J 3 bases short, with 16 bases between. The DNA for the CDR3 is TGTGCCAGCTCACGCGGACAGATCAGGATCTACGAGCAGTACTTC. Translating gives CASSRGQIRIYEQYF. The full variable domain, with the rest looked up from reference TRBV18 and TRBJ2-7, is NAGVMQNPRHLVRRRGQEARLRCSPMKGHSHVYWYRQLPEEGLKFMVYLQKENIIDESGMPKERFSAEFPKEGPSILRIQQVVRGDSAAYFCASSRGQIRIYEQYFGPGTRLTVT.

This chain links TRBV25-1 with TRBJ2-7; TRBD1 agrees at 7 bases. The CDR3 is made up of 12 amino acids. Germline lookup yields CDR1 MGHDK and CDR2 SYGVNS. V gave up 7 bases and J gave up 4 bases; unmatched junction bases: 4. The CDR3: CASTAQGYEQYF. The CDR3 DNA sequence: TGTGCCAGCACCGCACAGGGGTACGAGCAGTACTTC.

The chain is built from TRBV7-9 and TRBJ2-2; the D is unclear. Trimming took off 3 bases at V and 9 bases at J, with 11 bases between the two ends. The CDR3 loop spans 13 amino acids. Germline CDR1 SEHNR, CDR2 FQNEAQ (reference sequence). CDR3 sequence (DNA): TGTGCCAGCAGCTTGGTTAGATCCCGGGAGCTGTTTTTT. This gives the protein CASSLVRSRELFF. Supplemented by reference TRBV7-9 and TRBJ2-2, the full variable domain reads DTGVSQNPRHKITKRGQNVTFRCDPISEHNRLYWYRQTLGQGPEFLTYFQNEAQLEKSRLLSDRFSAERPKGSFSTLEIQRTEQGDSAMYLCASSLVRSRELFFGEGSRLTVL.

This rearrangement joins TRBV5-1 to TRBJ1-1, with D maybe TRBD1 (6 bases). Trimming left V 4 bases short and J 8 bases short, with 18 bases between. Germline V lookup: CDR1 SGHRS, CDR2 YFSETQ. The CDR3 covers 14 residues. The CDR3 region is CASSLGTGQHEAFF. The DNA of the CDR3 is TGCGCCAGCAGCCTTGGAACGGGACAACACGAAGCTTTCTTT.

The J gene is TRBJ2-1, the V gene TRBV6-4, with TRBD2 matching over 16 bases. This CDR3 has 16 residues. Germline V gene data show CDR1 as MRHNA and CDR2 as SNTAGT. Germline trimming cut 5 bases from V and 7 bases from J; bases unmatched to any gene: 5. For the CDR3, the DNA is TGTGCCAGCAGTCCCGGGACTAGCGGGGGGGAGAATGAGCAGTTCTTC. It is translated as CASSPGTSGGENEQFF.

The V gene is TRBV5-4, the J gene TRBJ2-1; 11 bases agree with TRBD2. With 4 bases clipped from V and 5 bases from J, the junction kept 8 bases outside the gene matches. Per germline, CDR1 SGHNT and CDR2 YYREEE (reference sequence). The CDR3 is 16 amino acids. The CDR3 bases are TGTGCCAGCAGCACCCTACTAGCGGGGGTCCACAATGAGCAGTTCTTC. As protein: CASSTLLAGVHNEQFF.

The rearrangement joins TRBV19 to TRBJ1-2; 8 nucleotides agree with TRBD1. Per germline, CDR1 LNHDA and CDR2 SQIVND (reference sequence). CDR3 length: 14 residues. The V segment lost 6 bases and the J segment 4 bases; nucleotides outside the gene matches: 7. CDR3 in amino acids: CASSADRGSYGYTF. CDR3 nucleotide sequence: TGTGCCAGTAGCGCCGACAGGGGATCCTATGGCTACACCTTC. Full variable domain (remainder filled in from reference TRBV19 and TRBJ1-2): DGGITQSPKYLFRKEGQNVTLSCEQNLNHDAMYWYRQDPGQGLRLIYYSQIVNDFQKGDIAEGYSVSREKKESFPLTVTSAQKNPTAFYLCASSADRGSYGYTFGSGTRLTVV.

The chain recombines TRBV6-5 with TRBJ2-1; 8 nucleotides agree with TRBD1. From germline, CDR1 is MNHEY and CDR2 SVGAGI. The CDR3 has 14 amino acids. V lost 4 bases and J lost 7; bases outside the gene matches: 6. CDR3 nucleotide sequence: TGTGCCAGCAGTTGGACAGGGCCTCCGAATGAGCAGTTCTTC. It translates to CASSWTGPPNEQFF.

The chain employs TRBV2 and TRBJ1-2; a weak D match, TRBD1 (5 bases). Trimming shortened V by 10 bases and J by 8 bases, and 14 bases separated the two germline ends. The CDR3 spans 11 residues. Germline V lookup: CDR1 SNHLY, CDR2 FYNNEI. The CDR3: CATTPGLGYTF. The CDR3 nucleotides are TGTGCCACCACCCCAGGGCTGGGCTACACCTTC.